This TCR beta chain was retrieved from a study of blood T cell repertoires in COVID-19. About the study: From T cells, B-cell-depleted T cells, or PBMCs came the material, which was cDNA or gDNA.

The method was immunoSEQ multiplex PCR; TCRdb's version includes in-frame clones alone and lacks a portion of them. Seen here are 250,000 to 350,000 clones, 70% to 90% observed once, and the top ten hold around 12%. This clonotype was obtained from a woman aged 60 to 75 with acute or convalescent COVID-19. The sequenced material came from peripheral blood.

In DNA form, the CDR3 reads TGTGCCAGCAGTGCTTCCGGGACAGGGCGCTACGAGCAGTACTTC. The encoded protein is CASSASGTGRYEQYF. The chain joins TRBV27 to TRBJ2-7, with TRBD1 identical over 9 bases. Germline lookup yields CDR1 MNHEY and CDR2 SMNVEV (reference sequence). The V gene end was trimmed by 5 bases and the J gene end by 3 bases; junction bases not matched to a gene: 8. This CDR3 comprises 15 residues.